The T cell receptor (beta chain) under discussion was sequenced for a study of Ad26.COV2.S vaccination and SARS-CoV-2 variants. Using immunoSEQ multiplex PCR, the repertoire was profiled, and TCRdb retains in-frame clones only, with some absent. The sample has about 410,000 clones; about 88% are singletons. Indicated treatment: about 20 received Ad26.COV2.S at low or high dose, single or two shots; about five received placebo; per-sample allocation not given. Sampling happened 63 days after the first vaccine or placebo injection. Trimming cost V 4 bases and J 2 bases; bases outside gene matches: 12. The CDR3 totals 17 residues. CDR1 SEHNR and CDR2 FQNEAQ come from the germline V gene (reference sequence).

This receptor was taken from a person between 18 and 60 years old who received the Ad26.COV2.S COVID-19 vaccine or a placebo. The V and J genes are TRBV7-9 and TRBJ2-3; 7 bases match TRBD1. The material sequenced was peripheral blood, taken in a trial of Ad26.COV2.S vaccine versus placebo. The DNA for the CDR3 is TGTGCCAGCAGCTCGAGTCCGACAGGGTCGAACACAGATACGCAGTATTTT. Its protein is CASSSSPTGSNTDTQYF. Filled out from reference TRBV7-9 and TRBJ2-3, the complete variable domain reads DTGVSQNPRHKITKRGQNVTFRCDPISEHNRLYWYRQTLGQGPEFLTYFQNEAQLEKSRLLSDRFSAERPKGSFSTLEIQRTEQGDSAMYLCASSSSPTGSNTDTQYFGPGTRLTVL.